A selection of T cell receptor beta chains follows, all from one sample in a study of cytomegalovirus exposure and HLA in healthy donors. Method: immunoSEQ multiplex PCR; TCRdb's copy keeps in-frame clones and lacks some. The sample shows some 190,000 clones, roughly 77% of them seen only once. Sequences were obtained from PBMCs. The receptors come from a woman aged 50 to 60 in good health and CMV-seronegative. Both conserved end residues are part of each CDR3. A D gene is named only where the DNA matches it firmly. Only some rows state a clone size, as once, few, many or a class for expanded clones.

>TRBD2|-|TRBJ2-1|TRBV7-6
TGTGCCAGCAGTTCACTAGCGGGGGGGCCCTACAATGAGCAGTTCTTC
CASSSLAGGPYNEQFF
>-|few|TRBJ2-5|TRBV5-4
TGTGCCAGCAGCTTGCCTAAAGAGACCCAGTACTTC
CASSLPKETQYF
>-|-|TRBJ1-2|TRBV5-1
TGCGCCAGCAGACCAAGTGAGGGTCGAGACACCTTC
CASRPSEGRDTF
>TRBD1|few|TRBJ2-2|TRBV4-3
TGCGCCAGCAGCCCCTCTGGGACAGATTTCACCGGGGAGCTGTTTTTT
CASSPSGTDFTGELFF
>-|-|TRBJ2-3|TRBV5-1
TGCGCCAGCAGATACCAGGTTACTCCCACAGATACGCAGTATTTT
CASRYQVTPTDTQYF
>TRBD1|-|TRBJ1-1|TRBV2
TGTGCCAGCAAACACAGGGGATTGAACACTGAAGCTTTCTTT
CASKHRGLNTEAFF
>-|-|TRBJ2-3|TRBV28
TGTGCCAGCAGTCCCTACAGGGATACGCAGTATTTT
CASSPYRDTQYF
>-|-|TRBJ2-2|TRBV9
TGTGCCAGCAACCGGGGGGCGGACACCGGGGAGCTGTTTTTT
CASNRGADTGELFF
>-|-|TRBJ2-5|TRBV5-4
TGTGCCAGCAGCTTGGTGGGCTCTTCCGAGACCCAGTACTTC
CASSLVGSSETQYF
>TRBD2|few|TRBJ2-1|TRBV7-3
TGTGCCAGCAGCCAAGGGCGGGCGGGAGCTTTGGATGAGCAGTTCTTC
CASSQGRAGALDEQFF
>-|-|TRBJ1-6|TRBV11-3
TGTGCCAGCATCCTAGGATTGGGGGCCCTAGGGCCCCTCCACTTT
CASILGLGALGPLHF
>-|-|TRBJ2-2|TRBV4-2
TGTGCCAGCAGCCAAGATTTAGGGGGAACCGGGGAGCTGTTTTTT
CASSQDLGGTGELFF
>TRBD1|-|TRBJ1-1|TRBV7-9
TGTGCCAGCGCCTTCGGACAGGGAGGCACTGAAGCTTTCTTT
CASAFGQGGTEAFF
>-|-|TRBJ1-1|TRBV7-9
TGTGCCAGCAGCATCACCTCGACTGGGAACACTGAAGCTTTCTTT
CASSITSTGNTEAFF
>TRBD1|few|TRBJ1-2|TRBV6-5
TGTGCCAGCAGTTCCCGACAGGGGGTCTATGGCTACACCTTC
CASSSRQGVYGYTF
>-|few|TRBJ1-2|TRBV4-1
TGCGCCAGCAGCCAAGGGGTGGGAGTTCAAGGCGGCTACACCTTC
CASSQGVGVQGGYTF
>TRBD2|once|TRBJ2-5|TRBV7-2
TGTGCCAGCAGCTTCGGCGGGAGGGCCCGGGGGGAGACCCAGTACTTC
CASSFGGRARGETQYF
>TRBD1|-|TRBJ2-7|TRBV6-6
TGTGCCAGCCACAGGGGACGTGAGCAGTACTTC
CASHRGREQYF
>TRBD2|few|TRBJ2-5|TRBV19
TGTGCCAGTAGCTATCGGGGGGGCTCGGAGACCCAGTACTTC
CASSYRGGSETQYF
>-|-|TRBJ1-2|TRBV25-1
TGTGCCAGCAGGCGGTCTGGGGCCGTATATGGCTACACCTTC
CASRRSGAVYGYTF
>-|-|TRBJ2-7|TRBV2
TGTGCCAGCAGTGAAGTGGGGCCCACTCCGGGCGAGCAGTACTTC
CASSEVGPTPGEQYF
>-|-|TRBJ2-7|TRBV2
TGTGCCAGCGTGGGGCTGAGGAGCTCCTACGAGCAGTACTTC
CASVGLRSSYEQYF
>-|-|TRBJ2-7|TRBV7-9
TGTGCCAGCAGCGAGACAGCGTACTACGAGCAGTACTTC
CASSETAYYEQYF
>TRBD1|-|TRBJ1-3|TRBV5-4
TGTGCCAGCAGCGCGACAGGGTCTGGAAACACCATATATTTT
CASSATGSGNTIYF
>-|once|TRBJ2-7|TRBV2
TGTGCCAGCGCCTTCTCCTACGAGCAGTACTTC
CASAFSYEQYF
>TRBD1|-|TRBJ1-3|TRBV15
TGTGCCACCAGCAGAGGGGCTACAGGGGCATTCTCTGGAAACACCATATATTTT
CATSRGATGAFSGNTIYF
>-|-|TRBJ1-3|TRBV18
TGTGCCAGCTCACCGACACAGGGTAGAGGAAACACCATATATTTT
CASSPTQGRGNTIYF
>TRBD2|-|TRBJ2-5|TRBV7-8
TGTGCCAGCAGCAAGACTAGCGGGACTCGCGAGACCCAGTACTTC
CASSKTSGTRETQYF
>TRBD2|-|TRBJ2-2|TRBV4-2
TGTGCCAGCAGCCAAGATCAAGAACTAGCGGGAGCCGGGGAGCTGTTTTTT
CASSQDQELAGAGELFF
>TRBD2|-|TRBJ2-1|TRBV9
TGTGCCAGCAGCGTTTCACTAGCGGATAGCTCCTACAATGAGCAGTTCTTC
CASSVSLADSSYNEQFF
>TRBD1|few|TRBJ1-6|TRBV6-5
TGTGCCAGCAGTTTGGGACAGGGCAGGTATAATTCACCCCTCCACTTT
CASSLGQGRYNSPLHF
>TRBD1|-|TRBJ1-2|TRBV7-8
TGTGCCAGCAGCCACCGCCGGACAGGATGGGACTATGGCTACACCTTC
CASSHRRTGWDYGYTF
>-|-|TRBJ2-6|TRBV4-3
TGCGCCAGCAGCCAACTGCGGAGCTCTGGGGCCAACGTCCTGACTTTC
CASSQLRSSGANVLTF
>TRBD2|-|TRBJ2-5|TRBV4-2
TGTGCCAGCAGCCCCTCTAGCGGGAACTCGCGGGGAGAGACCCAGTACTTC
CASSPSSGNSRGETQYF
>TRBD2|few|TRBJ2-1|TRBV4-3
TGCGCCAGCAGCCAAGATCCGGGACTAGCGGGAGGTGGGGATGAGCAGTTCTTC
CASSQDPGLAGGGDEQFF
>-|-|TRBJ1-3|TRBV19
TGTGCCACAAGACAGTTCTCTGGAAACACCATATATTTT
CATRQFSGNTIYF
>TRBD2|-|TRBJ2-1|TRBV7-6
TGTGCCAGCAGCTCCAGACCCCCGGGACTAGCGGTAAATGAGCAGTTCTTC
CASSSRPPGLAVNEQFF
>TRBD1|-|TRBJ1-5|TRBV7-2
TGTGCCAGCAGCTCGGACAGGACCAATCAGCCCCAGCATTTT
CASSSDRTNQPQHF
>-|-|TRBJ2-7|TRBV14
TGTGCCAGCAGCCTGCTTGAGGGACTCCCAGAGCAGTACTTC
CASSLLEGLPEQYF
>-|-|TRBJ2-3|TRBV6-5
TGTGCCAGCAGTTACTCGCAAGCAGGCCCAGATACGCAGTATTTT
CASSYSQAGPDTQYF
>TRBD2|-|TRBJ2-3|TRBV7-9
TGTGCCAGCAGACGTTTACTAGCGGGGATAGCTGATACGCAGTATTTT
CASRRLLAGIADTQYF
>-|-|TRBJ1-1|TRBV7-2
TGTGCCAGCAGCTTAACTGAGGTCACTGAAGCTTTCTTT
CASSLTEVTEAFF
>-|once|TRBJ1-6|TRBV7-9
TGTGCCAGCAGCTTAGTGGGACTGGGGAATTCACCCCTCCACTTT
CASSLVGLGNSPLHF
>TRBD1|-|TRBJ2-5|TRBV5-7
TGTGCCAGCAGCGGTCCGGGACAGGTCCAAGAGACCCAGTACTTC
CASSGPGQVQETQYF
>TRBD1|-|TRBJ2-7|TRBV27
TGTGCCAGCAGTTTAATCAAGGACAGGGCGCACGAGCAGTACTTC
CASSLIKDRAHEQYF
>-|-|TRBJ1-2|TRBV19
TGTGCCAGTAGCCGAACAGGTACCACTAACTATGGCTACACCTTC
CASSRTGTTNYGYTF
>TRBD1|-|TRBJ2-5|TRBV6-5
TGTGCCAGCCGGGACAGGCGAGAGACCCAGTACTTC
CASRDRRETQYF
>TRBD2|-|TRBJ2-7|TRBV6-1
TGTGCCAGCCTACGGGGGGGAATCGACTACGAGCAGTACTTC
CASLRGGIDYEQYF
>TRBD2|-|TRBJ2-3|TRBV7-2
TGTGCCAGCAGCCCCCGACTAGCGGGAGGGCCCTCCCGGGAAGATACGCAGTATTTT
CASSPRLAGGPSREDTQYF
>TRBD2|-|TRBJ2-2|TRBV11-2
TGTGCCAGCATCGCTAGCGGGAGCCCCAACACCGGGGAGCTGTTTTTT
CASIASGSPNTGELFF
>TRBD2|-|TRBJ2-2|TRBV6-5
TGTGCCAGCAGTTACTCGCGCGGGAGCACCGGGGAGCTGTTTTTT
CASSYSRGSTGELFF